A selection of T cell receptor beta chains follows, all from one sample in a study of cytomegalovirus exposure and HLA in healthy donors. Assay used: immunoSEQ multiplex PCR; TCRdb lists only in-frame clones, some missing. Of 200,000 to 250,000 clones listed, over 80% are singletons. Sequenced: PBMCs. These receptors were obtained from a boy aged 2 to 10 in good health and CMV-seronegative. CDR3s include the opening cysteine and the closing phenylalanine or tryptophan. D genes are given only for firm matches. Size is omitted from some rows. Given values are once, few, many or a class for expanded clones.

size,J,length,V,D,DNA,CDR3
-,TRBJ1-5,12,TRBV7-9,-,TGTGCCAGCAGCTTATACAGTCAGCCCCAGCATTTT,CASSLYSQPQHF
-,TRBJ1-2,15,TRBV4-1,TRBD1,TGCGCCAGCAGCCAAGATCAGGGGGAACCTTATGGCTACACCTTC,CASSQDQGEPYGYTF
once,TRBJ2-3,13,TRBV30,-,TGTGCCTGGAGTGTTTCCTTGACAGATACGCAGTATTTT,CAWSVSLTDTQYF
once,TRBJ2-7,14,TRBV9,-,TGTGCCAGCAGCGTCGGACTTTCCTCCTACGAGCAGTACTTC,CASSVGLSSYEQYF
-,TRBJ2-7,16,TRBV10-3,TRBD1,TGTGCCATTCGGCCAGTCCCGGGACAGGCTACAAACGAGCAGTACTTC,CAIRPVPGQATNEQYF
-,TRBJ2-4,16,TRBV12-2,-,TGTGCAAGTCGCTTACCTTGGGACAGCTTCAAGGGCATTCAGTACTTC,CASRLPWDSFKGIQYF
-,TRBJ1-1,16,TRBV5-1,TRBD1,TGCGCCAGCAGCTTGACCCCACAGGGGCTGGGCACTGAAGCTTTCTTT,CASSLTPQGLGTEAFF
-,TRBJ2-7,14,TRBV14,-,TGTGCCAGCAGCCTAGGGGGGGGGACCTACGAGCAGTACTTC,CASSLGGGTYEQYF
-,TRBJ2-7,14,TRBV30,-,TGTGCCTGGAGGGTGGCAGGGGCTACCTACGAGCAGTACTTC,CAWRVAGATYEQYF
-,TRBJ1-2,15,TRBV11-2,-,TGTGCCAGCAGCTTCTCGACAGGCAAAAACTATGGCTACACCTTC,CASSFSTGKNYGYTF
-,TRBJ2-7,18,TRBV27,TRBD1,TGTGCCAGCAGTTTTCCGGATTCGGACAGGGGACTATCCTACGAGCAGTACTTC,CASSFPDSDRGLSYEQYF
-,TRBJ1-1,12,TRBV6-6,-,TGTGCCAGCAGTCCAGGGTTTACTGAAGCTTTCTTT,CASSPGFTEAFF
-,TRBJ2-5,17,TRBV2,TRBD1,TGTGCCAGCATGGGAGTAGACAGGGGACGAGGCGGCGGGACCCAGTACTTC,CASMGVDRGRGGGTQYF
-,TRBJ2-1,15,TRBV7-7,TRBD1,TGTGCTAGCAGCTTAGCTTCCGACAGGGGGCATGAGCAGTTCTTC,CASSLASDRGHEQFF
once,TRBJ2-5,16,TRBV5-4,TRBD2,TGTGCCAGCAGCTCCTTTCTAGCGGTAGAGTGGGAGACCCAGTACTTC,CASSSFLAVEWETQYF
-,TRBJ2-7,11,TRBV6-6,-,TGTGCCAGCAGTCCCAACTACGAGCAGTACTTC,CASSPNYEQYF
-,TRBJ2-5,14,TRBV6-5,-,TGTGCCAGCAGGGAGGGGGGAGGGGTTCGGGCCCAGTACTTC,CASREGGGVRAQYF
-,TRBJ2-7,15,TRBV7-9,TRBD1,TGTGCCAGCAGCTTATCGGGGACAGGGGGAGACGAGCAGTACTTC,CASSLSGTGGDEQYF
-,TRBJ2-1,15,TRBV4-1,TRBD2,TGCGCCAGCAGCCAAGGACTAGCGGGAGGCCTATACCGGGTCTTC,CASSQGLAGGLYRVF
-,TRBJ1-4,15,TRBV11-2,-,TGTGCCAGCAGCTTAGAATCCAGGGTAGGCGAAAAACTGTTTTTT,CASSLESRVGEKLFF
once,TRBJ1-2,12,TRBV12-5,-,TGTGCTAGTGACAGACCCTCCTATGGCTACACCTTC,CASDRPSYGYTF
-,TRBJ2-2,12,TRBV5-4,-,TGTGCCAGCAGCGCGGGTACCGGGGAGCTGTTTTTT,CASSAGTGELFF
few,TRBJ1-1,13,TRBV19,-,TGTGCCAGTAGTATGACAGCGAACACTGAAGCTTTCTTT,CASSMTANTEAFF
-,TRBJ1-5,15,TRBV28,TRBD1,TGTGCCAGCATTCGAGAGGACAGGGGATTTTTTCCCCAGCATTTT,CASIREDRGFFPQHF
-,TRBJ1-4,15,TRBV6-4,-,TGTGCCAGCAGCACCCGGGGAGCAACTAATGAAAAACTGTTTTTT,CASSTRGATNEKLFF
-,TRBJ2-3,13,TRBV30,TRBD2,TGTGCCTGGGAAGCGGGAGGGTCAGATACGCAGTATTTT,CAWEAGGSDTQYF
-,TRBJ1-3,14,TRBV4-1,-,TGCGCCAGCAGCCAGCAGGGCTCTGGAAACACCATATATTTT,CASSQQGSGNTIYF
-,TRBJ2-5,17,TRBV16,TRBD2,TGTGCCAGCAGCCAATTAACGGCTAGCGGGCCAGAAGAGACCCAGTACTTC,CASSQLTASGPEETQYF
-,TRBJ2-3,15,TRBV11-2,TRBD1,TGTGCCAGCAGGAACACAGGGGGCCGCACAGATACGCAGTATTTT,CASRNTGGRTDTQYF
-,TRBJ1-4,14,TRBV5-1,-,TGCGCCAGCAGCTTGGGGCAGGGCAATGAAAAACTGTTTTTT,CASSLGQGNEKLFF
-,TRBJ2-1,15,TRBV18,TRBD1,TGTGCCAGCTCACGGACAGGGTTCTCCTACAATGAGCAGTTCTTC,CASSRTGFSYNEQFF
-,TRBJ2-7,14,TRBV13,-,TGTGCCAGCAGCCCCGCGGGACGGACCTACGAGCAGTACTTC,CASSPAGRTYEQYF
-,TRBJ2-3,13,TRBV14,-,TGTGCCAGCAGCCAAGATCCTCCAGATACGCAGTATTTT,CASSQDPPDTQYF
few,TRBJ2-2,13,TRBV10-1,-,TGCGCCAGCAGTGGACGGGGGACCGGGGAGCTGTTTTTT,CASSGRGTGELFF
-,TRBJ1-1,18,TRBV7-2,TRBD1,TGTGCCAGCAGCTCCCCAGGGGGCGGGGGCTTAGTCGGCACTGAAGCTTTCTTT,CASSSPGGGGLVGTEAFF
-,TRBJ2-1,16,TRBV13,TRBD2,TGTGCCAGCAGCTCCGCCGGACTAGCGGGAGCTGGTGAGCAGTTCTTC,CASSSAGLAGAGEQFF
once,TRBJ2-5,16,TRBV7-6,TRBD2,TGTGCCAGCAGCCCGGGACTAGCGGGGGGTCGAGAGACCCAGTACTTC,CASSPGLAGGRETQYF
once,TRBJ1-3,13,TRBV5-1,-,TGCGCCAGCAGCTTTAGTGCTGGAAACACCATATATTTT,CASSFSAGNTIYF
-,TRBJ2-1,15,TRBV6-6,TRBD2,TGTGCCAGCAGTTCATCCAGCGGGGTCCTCGAGGAGCAGTTCTTC,CASSSSSGVLEEQFF
-,TRBJ2-7,13,TRBV6-5,-,TGTGCCAGCAGTTCCGACAACTCCTACGAGCAGTACTTC,CASSSDNSYEQYF
-,TRBJ1-1,13,TRBV29-1,-,TGCAGCGTCACAGGGAAATTAAGCACTGAAGCTTTCTTT,CSVTGKLSTEAFF
once,TRBJ1-2,16,TRBV6-5,TRBD1,TGTGCCAGCAGTTACTCGATCGGGACAGGCACCTATGGCTACACCTTC,CASSYSIGTGTYGYTF
-,TRBJ2-7,15,TRBV6-1,TRBD1,TGTGCCAGCAGCCTTAGGACAGGGAGCTCCTACGAGCAGTACTTC,CASSLRTGSSYEQYF
-,TRBJ1-2,14,TRBV7-2,-,TGTGCCAGCAGCTTAGGGACAGTCAACTATGGCTACACCTTC,CASSLGTVNYGYTF
-,TRBJ1-2,14,TRBV2,-,TGTGCCAGCAGAGGACAGTCACCTAACTATGGCTACACCTTC,CASRGQSPNYGYTF
once,TRBJ2-7,15,TRBV7-4,-,TGTGCCAGCAGCCCAGGACATCCCTATACCTACGAGCAGTACTTC,CASSPGHPYTYEQYF
-,TRBJ2-3,17,TRBV5-4,-,TGTGCCAGCAGCTTGCCGGTGGGGGCAGGCGGAACAGATACGCAGTATTTT,CASSLPVGAGGTDTQYF
-,TRBJ2-5,13,TRBV13,-,TGTGCCAGCAGCTACCGGACAGAAGAGACCCAGTACTTC,CASSYRTEETQYF
-,TRBJ1-1,16,TRBV10-1,-,TGCGCCAGCAGTGAGTCCGGGGGGCCGGGGTACACTGAAGCTTTCTTT,CASSESGGPGYTEAFF
-,TRBJ2-1,15,TRBV7-6,TRBD2,TGTGCCAGCAGCTCTCTAGCGGGAGTATACAATGAGCAGTTCTTC,CASSSLAGVYNEQFF
-,TRBJ2-1,13,TRBV5-6,-,TGTGCCAGCAGCTTGGACAGACCTAATGAGCAGTTCTTC,CASSLDRPNEQFF
-,TRBJ1-1,15,TRBV19,-,TGTGCCAGTAGTCCAGGAGGATCGGGGGTCACTGAAGCTTTCTTT,CASSPGGSGVTEAFF
-,TRBJ2-2,14,TRBV2,TRBD2,TGTGCCAGCAGTTCTAGCGGGAGGACCGGGGAGCTGTTTTTT,CASSSSGRTGELFF
-,TRBJ2-7,14,TRBV11-2,TRBD1,TGTGCCAGCAGATACGGGACAGGGGACTACGAGCAGTACTTC,CASRYGTGDYEQYF
-,TRBJ2-3,15,TRBV27,TRBD2,TGTGCCAGCAGTTTAAGCCTAGCGGTAACAGATACGCAGTATTTT,CASSLSLAVTDTQYF
-,TRBJ2-5,16,TRBV4-1,-,TGCGCCAGCAGCCTGATTAGCGGTCAGGGGGGAGAGACCCAGTACTTC,CASSLISGQGGETQYF
-,TRBJ1-2,14,TRBV19,TRBD1,TGTGCCAGTAGTATGGGGCAGGGGGCCTATGGCTACACCTTC,CASSMGQGAYGYTF
-,TRBJ2-1,13,TRBV5-1,TRBD2,TGCGCCAGCAGCCATTTAGCGGGGGATGAGCAGTTCTTC,CASSHLAGDEQFF
-,TRBJ2-5,14,TRBV7-9,-,TGTGCCAGCAGCTTAGGGTCAGGACAAGAGACCCAGTACTTC,CASSLGSGQETQYF
-,TRBJ2-1,9,TRBV20-1,-,TGCAGTATAATGCAGGGGCAGTTCTTC,CSIMQGQFF